This T cell receptor beta chain originates from a study of blood T cell dynamics during melanoma immunotherapy. The time point here: pre-treatment baseline. Samples come from before therapy and from week 3 after the first blockade cycle. Clones were sequenced by immunoSEQ multiplex PCR, and TCRdb holds only the in-frame ones, with some missing. The table lists about 22,000 clones, around nine tenths of them singletons. The source material was blood, sampled from a patient treated with checkpoint blockade. The receptor was isolated from a human donor with melanoma.

The CDR3 spells CASSLRGRTGSNTEAFF. The CDR3 nucleotides read TGCGCCAGCAGCCTGCGGGGGAGAACAGGTTCGAACACTGAAGCTTTCTTT. The chain combines TRBV5-1 with TRBJ1-1; tentative D call: TRBD1 (5 bases). Trimming took 4 bases from V and 1 from J, leaving 20 bases between them. The CDR3 sequence is 17 residues long. CDR1 and CDR2 (germline): SGHRS, YFSETQ.